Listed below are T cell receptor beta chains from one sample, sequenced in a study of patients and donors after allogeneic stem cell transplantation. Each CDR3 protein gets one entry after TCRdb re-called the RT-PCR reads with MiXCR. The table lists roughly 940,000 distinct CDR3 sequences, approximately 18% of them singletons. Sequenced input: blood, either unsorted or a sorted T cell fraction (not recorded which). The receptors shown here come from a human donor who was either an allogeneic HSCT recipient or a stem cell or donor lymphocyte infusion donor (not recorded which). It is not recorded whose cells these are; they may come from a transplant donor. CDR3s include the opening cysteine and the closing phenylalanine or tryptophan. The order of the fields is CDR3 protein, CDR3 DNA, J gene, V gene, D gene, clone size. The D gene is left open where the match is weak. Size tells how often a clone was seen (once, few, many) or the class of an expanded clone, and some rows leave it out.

CDR3 protein: CASSARGMDTGELFF; CDR3 DNA: TGTGCCAGCAGTGCGCGGGGGATGGACACCGGGGAGCTGTTTTTT; J gene: TRBJ2-2; V gene: TRBV7-9; D gene: TRBD2; clone size: -
CDR3 protein: CASCPLRNTGELFF; CDR3 DNA: TGTGCCAGCTGCCCCCTCCGGAACACCGGGGAGCTGTTTTTT; J gene: TRBJ2-2; V gene: TRBV6-2/TRBV6-3; D gene: -; clone size: -
CDR3 protein: CSAIVQGLSYEQYF; CDR3 DNA: TGCAGTGCTATCGTGCAGGGGCTCTCCTACGAGCAGTACTTC; J gene: TRBJ2-7; V gene: TRBV20-1; D gene: -; clone size: few
CDR3 protein: CASSDNRGLFSGANVLTF; CDR3 DNA: TGTGCCAGCAGCGATAACAGGGGCCTGTTTTCTGGGGCCAACGTCCTGACTTTC; J gene: TRBJ2-6; V gene: TRBV11-1; D gene: TRBD1; clone size: -
CDR3 protein: CSARVVAGGPGEQFF; CDR3 DNA: TGCAGTGCTAGAGTGGTAGCGGGAGGGCCTGGAGAGCAGTTCTTC; J gene: TRBJ2-1; V gene: TRBV20-1; D gene: TRBD2; clone size: few
CDR3 protein: CASSLAGPGGQPQHF; CDR3 DNA: TGTGCCAGCAGCTTAGCGGGACCGGGAGGACAGCCCCAGCATTTT; J gene: TRBJ1-5; V gene: TRBV11-2; D gene: -; clone size: -
CDR3 protein: CASSQGGPKFF; CDR3 DNA: TGTGCCAGCAGCCAAGGAGGCCCTAAGTTCTTC; J gene: TRBJ2-1; V gene: TRBV3-1; D gene: -; clone size: -
CDR3 protein: CASSTRLAELSDTQYF; CDR3 DNA: TGTGCCAGCAGCACCCGACTAGCGGAGCTGTCAGATACGCAGTATTTT; J gene: TRBJ2-3; V gene: TRBV12-3/TRBV12-4; D gene: TRBD2; clone size: -
CDR3 protein: CASSQEGSGGADLFTDTQYF; CDR3 DNA: TGCGCCAGCAGCCAAGAAGGTAGCGGGGGGGCCGACCTTTTCACAGATACGCAGTATTTT; J gene: TRBJ2-3; V gene: TRBV4-3; D gene: TRBD2; clone size: -
CDR3 protein: CASSHYTGEAFF; CDR3 DNA: TGTGCCAGCAGTCATTATACGGGAGAAGCTTTCTTT; J gene: TRBJ1-1; V gene: TRBV3-1; D gene: -; clone size: -
CDR3 protein: CASSRTRGWDTEAFF; CDR3 DNA: TGTGCCAGCAGCCGCACCAGGGGGTGGGACACTGAAGCTTTCTTT; J gene: TRBJ1-1; V gene: TRBV9; D gene: TRBD1; clone size: -
CDR3 protein: CASSRIAGGPFEQYF; CDR3 DNA: TGTGCCAGCAGTCGTATAGCGGGAGGGCCTTTCGAGCAGTACTTC; J gene: TRBJ2-7; V gene: TRBV7-3; D gene: TRBD2; clone size: -
CDR3 protein: CASSPDFKGGAFF; CDR3 DNA: TGTGCCAGCAGCCCAGACTTCAAGGGGGGAGCTTTCTTT; J gene: TRBJ1-1; V gene: TRBV9; D gene: -; clone size: few
CDR3 protein: CASSHSGGGETQYF; CDR3 DNA: TGCGCCAGCAGTCACAGCGGGGGGGGTGAGACCCAGTACTTC; J gene: TRBJ2-5; V gene: TRBV5-1; D gene: TRBD2; clone size: -
CDR3 protein: CASSYSTTGYYEQYF; CDR3 DNA: TGTGCCAGCAGTTACTCGACGACAGGCTACTACGAGCAGTACTTC; J gene: TRBJ2-7; V gene: TRBV6-2/TRBV6-3; D gene: -; clone size: few
CDR3 protein: CASSFSTSLEDQF; CDR3 DNA: TGTGCCAGCAGTTTTAGCACATCGTTGGAGGATCAATTC; J gene: TRBJ2-7; V gene: TRBV28; D gene: -; clone size: few
CDR3 protein: CASSATSGRTDTQYF; CDR3 DNA: TGTGCCAGCAGCGCGACTAGCGGGAGGACAGATACGCAGTATTTT; J gene: TRBJ2-3; V gene: TRBV7-3; D gene: TRBD2; clone size: many
CDR3 protein: CASSRGLRSYNEQFF; CDR3 DNA: TGTGCCAGCAGTCGGGGCCTCCGCTCCTACAATGAGCAGTTCTTC; J gene: TRBJ2-1; V gene: TRBV6-2/TRBV6-3; D gene: -; clone size: -
CDR3 protein: CATSEPDRGQYNEQFF; CDR3 DNA: TGTGCCACCAGTGAACCGGACAGGGGGCAATACAATGAGCAGTTCTTC; J gene: TRBJ2-1; V gene: TRBV24-1; D gene: TRBD1; clone size: -
CDR3 protein: CASSSLAETGWEQYF; CDR3 DNA: TGTGCCAGCAGCTCATTAGCGGAAACTGGTTGGGAGCAGTACTTC; J gene: TRBJ2-7; V gene: TRBV7-9; D gene: -; clone size: few
CDR3 protein: CSVERDTQETQYF; CDR3 DNA: TGCAGCGTTGAACGGGACACTCAAGAGACCCAGTACTTC; J gene: TRBJ2-5; V gene: TRBV29-1; D gene: -; clone size: -
CDR3 protein: CASSQDGSVGYGYTF; CDR3 DNA: TGTGCCAGCAGCCAAGACGGATCGGTTGGCTATGGCTACACCTTC; J gene: TRBJ1-2; V gene: TRBV14; D gene: -; clone size: few
CDR3 protein: CSGHRGSTGELFF; CDR3 DNA: TGCAGCGGTCACAGGGGGTCCACCGGGGAGCTGTTTTTT; J gene: TRBJ2-2; V gene: TRBV29-1; D gene: TRBD1; clone size: few
CDR3 protein: CASSLERTGEENF; CDR3 DNA: TGTGCCAGCAGCTTGGAGAGGACAGGAGAAGAAAACTTC; J gene: TRBJ2-7; V gene: TRBV5-6; D gene: TRBD1; clone size: few
CDR3 protein: CASSQVVGGEPQHF; CDR3 DNA: TGTGCCAGCAGCCAAGTCGTTGGGGGAGAGCCCCAGCATTTT; J gene: TRBJ1-5; V gene: TRBV3-1; D gene: -; clone size: many
CDR3 protein: CASSATSGRGSYNEQFF; CDR3 DNA: TGCGCCAGCAGCGCGACTAGCGGGAGGGGCTCCTACAATGAGCAGTTCTTC; J gene: TRBJ2-1; V gene: TRBV5-1; D gene: TRBD2; clone size: -
CDR3 protein: CASNPGGGEQFF; CDR3 DNA: TGTGCCAGCAACCCCGGGGGGGGTGAGCAGTTCTTC; J gene: TRBJ2-1; V gene: TRBV5-6; D gene: TRBD2; clone size: few
CDR3 protein: CASSYSTSPTPEQFF; CDR3 DNA: TGTGCCAGCAGTTACTCGACTAGCCCCACTCCAGAGCAGTTCTTC; J gene: TRBJ2-1; V gene: TRBV6-2/TRBV6-3; D gene: TRBD2; clone size: -
CDR3 protein: CASTTRSHEQYF; CDR3 DNA: TGTGCCAGCACCACCAGATCTCACGAGCAGTACTTC; J gene: TRBJ2-7; V gene: TRBV6-2/TRBV6-3; D gene: -; clone size: -
CDR3 protein: CSVVWEGLRTDTQYF; CDR3 DNA: TGCAGCGTTGTTTGGGAGGGGCTCCGCACAGATACGCAGTATTTT; J gene: TRBJ2-3; V gene: TRBV29-1; D gene: TRBD2; clone size: many
CDR3 protein: CASSLGAVSGNTIYF; CDR3 DNA: TGCGCCAGCAGCTTGGGCGCCGTCTCTGGAAACACCATATATTTT; J gene: TRBJ1-3; V gene: TRBV5-1; D gene: -; clone size: many
CDR3 protein: CASSGGTAAGEAFF; CDR3 DNA: TGTGCCAGCAGCGGGGGGACGGCGGCGGGGGAAGCTTTCTTT; J gene: TRBJ1-1; V gene: TRBV9; D gene: -; clone size: few
CDR3 protein: CASSQTRGRTSGIQGPYEQYF; CDR3 DNA: TGTGCCAGCAGCCAGACGAGGGGTCGGACTAGCGGGATTCAGGGGCCCTACGAGCAGTACTTC; J gene: TRBJ2-7; V gene: TRBV4-2; D gene: TRBD2; clone size: -
CDR3 protein: CASSEVGQGETEAFF; CDR3 DNA: TGTGCCAGCAGTGAAGTAGGACAGGGGGAGACTGAAGCTTTCTTT; J gene: TRBJ1-1; V gene: TRBV2; D gene: TRBD1; clone size: few
CDR3 protein: CASSLRTARAKNIQYF; CDR3 DNA: TGCGCCAGCAGCTTGCGCACCGCGCGGGCCAAAAACATTCAGTACTTC; J gene: TRBJ2-4; V gene: TRBV5-1; D gene: -; clone size: few
CDR3 protein: CSAGFNQPQHF; CDR3 DNA: TGCAGTGCTGGATTCAATCAGCCCCAGCATTTT; J gene: TRBJ1-5; V gene: TRBV20-1; D gene: -; clone size: -
CDR3 protein: CASSSLRQGSLNEQFF; CDR3 DNA: TGTGCCAGCAGCTCCCTTAGACAGGGCTCCCTGAATGAGCAGTTCTTC; J gene: TRBJ2-1; V gene: TRBV7-9; D gene: TRBD1; clone size: -
CDR3 protein: CASSSPRSTDTQYF; CDR3 DNA: TGTGCCAGCAGCTCCCCCCGTAGCACAGATACGCAGTATTTT; J gene: TRBJ2-3; V gene: TRBV7-2; D gene: -; clone size: few
CDR3 protein: CASSSSTGSSEKLFF; CDR3 DNA: TGCGCCAGCAGCTCGTCGACGGGGTCAAGTGAAAAACTGTTTTTT; J gene: TRBJ1-4; V gene: TRBV5-1; D gene: -; clone size: few
CDR3 protein: CASSLGSWGFPNTEAFF; CDR3 DNA: TGTGCCAGCAGCTTAGGGAGCTGGGGTTTTCCTAACACTGAAGCTTTCTTT; J gene: TRBJ1-1; V gene: TRBV11-3; D gene: -; clone size: -
CDR3 protein: CSARGGQGRADTQYF; CDR3 DNA: TGCAGTGCTAGAGGGGGGCAGGGGAGGGCAGATACGCAGTATTTT; J gene: TRBJ2-3; V gene: TRBV20-1; D gene: -; clone size: -